One sample yielded the 4 T cell receptor beta chains listed below, sequenced in a study of blood T cell repertoires in COVID-19. The data were produced by immunoSEQ multiplex PCR, yet TCRdb's version contains in-frame clones alone and is incomplete. Here the sample spans under 130,000 clones, about three quarters being singletons. Sample: peripheral blood. All receptors come from a woman between 70 and 85 years old with acute or convalescent COVID-19.

The chain recombines TRBV14 with TRBJ1-6; 9 nucleotides align to TRBD1. The CDR3 runs 16 residues. Per the germline V gene, CDR1 is SGHDN and CDR2 is FVKESK. The trim removed 4 bases at V and 4 bases at J, leaving 5 bases unmatched. The DNA for the CDR3 is TGTGCCAGCAGCCGGATACAGGGGGCGTATAATTCACCCCTCCACTTT. It translates to CASSRIQGAYNSPLHF. Complete variable domain (other parts from reference TRBV14 and TRBJ1-6): EAGVTQFPSHSVIEKGQTVTLRCDPISGHDNLYWYRRVMGKEIKFLLHFVKESKQDESGMPNNRFLAERTGGTYSTLKVQPAELEDSGVYFCASSRIQGAYNSPLHFGNGTRLTVT.

This sequence joins TRBV9 and TRBJ1-3; TRBD1 agrees at 9 bases. The germline V gene encodes CDR1 SGDLS and CDR2 YYNGEE. The CDR3 is 17 amino acids. The ends lost 0 bases at V and 3 bases at J; junction bases unmatched: 7. DNA for the CDR3: TGTGCCAGCAGCGTAGCAGGAGGGGGACAGGGTGGAAACACCATATATTTT. Its protein is CASSVAGGGQGGNTIYF.

The chain combines TRBV6-6 with TRBJ1-2; 8 bases match TRBD1. The CDR3 consists of 16 residues. Germline CDR1 MNHNY, CDR2 SVGAGI (reference sequence). With V trimmed by 2 bases and J by 3 bases, 8 bases remained unmatched. The CDR3 sequence is CASSYAGGPSHYGYTF. CDR3 sequence (DNA): TGTGCCAGCAGTTACGCAGGGGGCCCTTCCCACTATGGCTACACCTTC.

The chain joins TRBV28 to TRBJ2-7, with D possibly TRBD1 on 5 matching bases. Trimming removed 10 bases at V and 5 bases at J, with 15 bases between. The germline CDR1 and CDR2 sequences are MDHEN and SYDVKM. The length of the CDR3 is 12 residues. CDR3 amino acids: CATLAGHNEQYF. DNA of the CDR3: TGTGCCACCCTGGCAGGGCACAACGAGCAGTACTTC.